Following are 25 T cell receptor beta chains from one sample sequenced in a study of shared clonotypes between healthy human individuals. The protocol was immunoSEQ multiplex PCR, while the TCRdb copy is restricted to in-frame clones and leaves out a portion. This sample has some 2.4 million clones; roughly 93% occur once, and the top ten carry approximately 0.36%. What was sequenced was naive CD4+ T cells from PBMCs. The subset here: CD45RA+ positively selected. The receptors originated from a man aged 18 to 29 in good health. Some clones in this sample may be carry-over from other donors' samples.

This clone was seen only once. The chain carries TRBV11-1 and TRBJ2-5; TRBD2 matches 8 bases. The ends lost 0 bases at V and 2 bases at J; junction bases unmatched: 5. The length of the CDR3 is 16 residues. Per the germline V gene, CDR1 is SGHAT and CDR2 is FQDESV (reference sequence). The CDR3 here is CASSLAYRGGQETQYF. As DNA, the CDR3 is TGTGCCAGCAGCTTAGCGTATCGGGGGGGACAAGAGACCCAGTACTTC.

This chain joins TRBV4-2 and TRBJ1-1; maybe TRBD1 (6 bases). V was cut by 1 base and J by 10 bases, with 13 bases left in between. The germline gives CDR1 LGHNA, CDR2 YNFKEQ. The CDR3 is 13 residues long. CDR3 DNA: TGTGCCAGCAGCCAAGTCGTTGGGGGCGCAGCTTTCTTT. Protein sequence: CASSQVVGGAAFF.

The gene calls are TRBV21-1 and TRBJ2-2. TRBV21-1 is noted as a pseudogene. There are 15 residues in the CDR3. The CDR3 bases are TGTGCCAGCAGCACCCGCCGGCTTAACACCGGGGAGCTGTTTTTT. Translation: CASSTRRLNTGELFF.

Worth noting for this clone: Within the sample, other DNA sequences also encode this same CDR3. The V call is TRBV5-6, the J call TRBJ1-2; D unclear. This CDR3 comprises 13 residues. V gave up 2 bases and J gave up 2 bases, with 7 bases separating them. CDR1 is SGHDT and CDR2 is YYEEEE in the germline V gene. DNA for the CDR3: TGTGCCAGCAGCTTAGGACGAAACTATGGCTACACCTTC. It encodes CASSLGRNYGYTF.

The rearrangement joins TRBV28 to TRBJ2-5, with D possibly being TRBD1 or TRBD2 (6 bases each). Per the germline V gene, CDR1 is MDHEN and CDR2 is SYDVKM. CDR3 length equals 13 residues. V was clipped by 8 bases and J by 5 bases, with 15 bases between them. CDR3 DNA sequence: TGTGCCAGCGGAGGGGGGCGCTGGGAGACCCAGTACTTC. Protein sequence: CASGGGRWETQYF.

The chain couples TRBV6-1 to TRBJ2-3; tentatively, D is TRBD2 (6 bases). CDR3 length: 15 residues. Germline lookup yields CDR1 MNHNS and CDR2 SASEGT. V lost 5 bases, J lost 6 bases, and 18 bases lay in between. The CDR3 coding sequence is TGTGCCAGCAGTCTTCGGGACCTAAGCGGGGATACGCAGTATTTT. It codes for CASSLRDLSGDTQYF.

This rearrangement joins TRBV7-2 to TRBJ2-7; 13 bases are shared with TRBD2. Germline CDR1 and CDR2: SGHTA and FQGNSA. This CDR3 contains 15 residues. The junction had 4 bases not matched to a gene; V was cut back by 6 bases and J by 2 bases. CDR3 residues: CASRLTSGRAYEQYF. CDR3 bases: TGTGCCAGCAGACTCACTAGCGGGAGGGCCTACGAGCAGTACTTC.

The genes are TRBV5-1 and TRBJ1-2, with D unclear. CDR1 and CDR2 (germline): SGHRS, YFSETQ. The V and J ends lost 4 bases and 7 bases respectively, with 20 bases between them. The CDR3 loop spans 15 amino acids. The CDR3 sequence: CASSHVHGIFVGYTF. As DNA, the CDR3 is TGCGCCAGCAGCCACGTCCACGGGATTTTCGTTGGCTACACCTTC.

CDR3 amino acids: CASSQSRGQDNQPQHF. CDR3 in DNA: TGCGCCAGCAGCCAATCGCGGGGACAGGACAATCAGCCCCAGCATTTT. V gene TRBV4-1 combines with J gene TRBJ1-5; 8 bases are shared with TRBD1. The CDR3 loop spans 16 amino acids. Per germline, CDR1 MGHRA and CDR2 YSYEKL. After removal of 2 bases from V and 3 bases from J, the junction contained 6 bases not matched to a gene.

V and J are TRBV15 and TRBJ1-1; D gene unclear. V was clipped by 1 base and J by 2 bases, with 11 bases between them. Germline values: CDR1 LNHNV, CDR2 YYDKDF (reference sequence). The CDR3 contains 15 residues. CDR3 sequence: CATSRGIFSNTEAFF. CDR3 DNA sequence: TGTGCCACCAGCAGAGGTATATTCAGTAACACTGAAGCTTTCTTT.

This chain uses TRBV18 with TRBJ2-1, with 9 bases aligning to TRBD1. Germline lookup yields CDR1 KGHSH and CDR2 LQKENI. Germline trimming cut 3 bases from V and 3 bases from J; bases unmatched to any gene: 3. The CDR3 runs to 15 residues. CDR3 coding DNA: TGTGCCAGCTCACCTATGACAGGGGGCTACAATGAGCAGTTCTTC. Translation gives CASSPMTGGYNEQFF.

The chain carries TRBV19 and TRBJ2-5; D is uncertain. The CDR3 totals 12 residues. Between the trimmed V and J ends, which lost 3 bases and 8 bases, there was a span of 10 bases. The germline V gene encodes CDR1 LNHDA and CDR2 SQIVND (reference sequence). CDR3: CASSMLGFTQYF. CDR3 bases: TGTGCCAGTAGTATGCTAGGGTTTACCCAGTACTTC.

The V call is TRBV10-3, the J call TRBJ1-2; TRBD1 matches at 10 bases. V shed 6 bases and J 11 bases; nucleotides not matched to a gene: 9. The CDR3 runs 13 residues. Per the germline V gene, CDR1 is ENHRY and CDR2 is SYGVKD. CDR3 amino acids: CAIRAAGTGEYTF. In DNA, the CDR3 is TGTGCCATCAGGGCTGCAGGGACAGGGGAATACACCTTC.

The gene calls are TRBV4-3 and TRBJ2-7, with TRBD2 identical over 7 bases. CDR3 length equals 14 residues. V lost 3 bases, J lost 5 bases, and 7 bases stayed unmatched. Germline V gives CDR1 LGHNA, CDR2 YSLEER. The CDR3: CASSQGREWDEQYF. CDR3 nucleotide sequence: TGCGCCAGCAGCCAGGGGCGGGAGTGGGACGAGCAGTACTTC.

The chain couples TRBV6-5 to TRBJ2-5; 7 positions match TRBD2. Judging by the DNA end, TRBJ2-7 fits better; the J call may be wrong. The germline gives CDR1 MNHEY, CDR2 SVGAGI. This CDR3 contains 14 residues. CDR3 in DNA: TGTGCCAGCAGTCAGGCGGGGGACCGTTACGAGCAGTACTTC. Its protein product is CASSQAGDRYEQYF.

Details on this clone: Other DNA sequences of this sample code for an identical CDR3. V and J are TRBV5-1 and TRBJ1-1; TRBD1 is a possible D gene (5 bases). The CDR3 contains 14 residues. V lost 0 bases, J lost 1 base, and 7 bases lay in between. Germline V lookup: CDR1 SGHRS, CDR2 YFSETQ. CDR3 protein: CASSLGGRNTEAFF. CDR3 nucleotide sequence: TGCGCCAGCAGCTTGGGGGGCCGGAACACTGAAGCTTTCTTT.

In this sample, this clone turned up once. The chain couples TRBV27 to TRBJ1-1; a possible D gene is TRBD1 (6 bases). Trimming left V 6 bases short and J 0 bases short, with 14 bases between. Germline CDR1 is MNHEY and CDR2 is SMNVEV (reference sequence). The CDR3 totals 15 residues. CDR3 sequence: CASSQLGQLNTEAFF. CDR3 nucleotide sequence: TGTGCCAGCAGCCAACTCGGACAGTTGAACACTGAAGCTTTCTTT.

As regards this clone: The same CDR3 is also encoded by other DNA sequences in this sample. The CDR3 is CSVEDRVSYEQYF. CDR3 nucleotide sequence: TGCAGCGTTGAAGACAGGGTCTCCTACGAGCAGTACTTC. This rearrangement joins TRBV29-1 to TRBJ2-7, with a possible D match to TRBD1 (5 bases). This CDR3 has 13 amino acids. Deletions cut 0 bases from V and 0 bases from J, with 6 bases between. Germline V CDR1 and CDR2: SQVTM, ANQGSEA.

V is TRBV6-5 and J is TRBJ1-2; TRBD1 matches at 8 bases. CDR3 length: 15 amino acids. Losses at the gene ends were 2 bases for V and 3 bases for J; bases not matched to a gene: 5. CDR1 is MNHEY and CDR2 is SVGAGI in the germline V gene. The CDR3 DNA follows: TGTGCCAGCAGTTACACAGGGGGGGTGGACTATGGCTACACCTTC. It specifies CASSYTGGVDYGYTF.

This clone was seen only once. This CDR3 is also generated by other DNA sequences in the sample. CDR3: CASSLVGDSTDTQYF. The CDR3 DNA reads as TGTGCCAGCAGCTTAGTCGGGGATAGCACAGATACGCAGTATTTT. The rearrangement uses TRBV11-2 and TRBJ2-3, with D perhaps matching TRBD2 (5 bases). This CDR3 is built from 15 residues. With 1 base removed from V and 0 bases from J, the gap between germline ends came to 8 bases. Per the germline V gene, CDR1 is SGHAT and CDR2 is FQNNGV.

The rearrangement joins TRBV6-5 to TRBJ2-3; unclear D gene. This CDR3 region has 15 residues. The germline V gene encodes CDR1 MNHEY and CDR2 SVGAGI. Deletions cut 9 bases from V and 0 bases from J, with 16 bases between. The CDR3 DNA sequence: TGTGCCAGTCTGCCTCTCTTTACTAGCACAGATACGCAGTATTTT. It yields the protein CASLPLFTSTDTQYF.

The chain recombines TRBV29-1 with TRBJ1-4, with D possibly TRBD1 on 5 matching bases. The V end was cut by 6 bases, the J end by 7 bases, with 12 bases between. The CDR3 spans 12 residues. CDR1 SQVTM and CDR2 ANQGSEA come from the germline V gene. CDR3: CSVRDGVEKLFF. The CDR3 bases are TGCAGCGTCCGGGACGGCGTTGAAAAACTGTTTTTT.

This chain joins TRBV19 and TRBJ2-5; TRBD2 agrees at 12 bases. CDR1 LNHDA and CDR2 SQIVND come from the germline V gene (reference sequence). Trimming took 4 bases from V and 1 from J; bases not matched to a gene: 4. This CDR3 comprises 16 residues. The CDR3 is CASSTGTSGFQETQYF. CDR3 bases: TGTGCCAGTAGTACCGGGACTAGCGGGTTCCAAGAGACCCAGTACTTC.

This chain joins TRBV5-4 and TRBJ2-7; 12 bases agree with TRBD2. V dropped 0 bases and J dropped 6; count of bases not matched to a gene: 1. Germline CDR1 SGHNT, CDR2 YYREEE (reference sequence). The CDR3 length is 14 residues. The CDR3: CASSLASGRGEQYF. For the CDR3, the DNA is TGTGCCAGCAGCTTGGCTAGCGGGAGGGGCGAGCAGTACTTC.

The CDR3: CASSFRAGVTDTQYF. The CDR3, as DNA: TGTGCCAGCAGCTTCCGGGCGGGAGTAACAGATACGCAGTATTTT. V gene TRBV7-3 combines with J gene TRBJ2-3; 7 bases fit TRBD2. The CDR3 has 15 residues. Germline values: CDR1 SGHTA, CDR2 FQGTGA. V dropped 3 bases and J dropped 3; count of bases not matched to a gene: 6.